The T cell receptor beta chain under discussion was sequenced for a study of T cells in Graves' hyperthyroidism and ophthalmopathy. Ten or more counts support this clonotype. CDR1 is SGHVS, CDR2 FNYEAQ, per germline. V was pared by 2 bases and J by 2 bases, with 3 bases of the junction left unmatched. The CDR3 length is 14 residues. Amplification yielded TCR beta CDR3 regions, with RNA transcripts as the source. The HTBI primer set was used in a first-round RT-PCR of the TCR CDR3. TCRdb passed the multiplex PCR reads through MiXCR, listing each CDR3 protein once. The table records about 420,000 distinct CDR3 sequences, roughly 15% of them present only once.

Sample: blood. The chain has TRBV7-6 and TRBJ2-7, with 7 bases identical to TRBD1. The source of this sequence is a woman aged 18 to 35 with Graves' hyperthyroidism. CDR3 DNA sequence: TGTGCCAGCAGCTTAAGGGACAGACCCTACGAGCAGTACTTC. Its translation: CASSLRDRPYEQYF. Together with reference TRBV7-6 and TRBJ2-7, the CDR3 gives the full variable domain: GAGVSQSPRYKVTKRGQDVALRCDPISGHVSLYWYRQALGQGPEFLTYFNYEAQQDKSGLPNDRFSAERPEGSISTLTIQRTEQRDSAMYRCASSLRDRPYEQYFGPGTRLTVT.